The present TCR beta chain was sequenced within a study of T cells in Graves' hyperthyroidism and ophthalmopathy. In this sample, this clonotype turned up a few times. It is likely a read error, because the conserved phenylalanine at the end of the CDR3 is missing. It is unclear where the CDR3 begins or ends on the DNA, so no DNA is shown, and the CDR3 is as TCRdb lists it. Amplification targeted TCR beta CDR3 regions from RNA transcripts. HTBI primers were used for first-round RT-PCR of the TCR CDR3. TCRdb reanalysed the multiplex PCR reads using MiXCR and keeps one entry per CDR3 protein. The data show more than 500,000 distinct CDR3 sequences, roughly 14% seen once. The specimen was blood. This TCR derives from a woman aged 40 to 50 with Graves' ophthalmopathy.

Here the CDR3 reads CAISVRRY. V usage is TRBV27 and J usage is TRBJ1-1. The CDR3 is 8 amino acids long, termini counted. Germline CDR1 MNHEY, CDR2 SMNVEV (reference sequence).